This is a list of T cell receptor beta chains from one sample in a study of cytomegalovirus exposure and HLA in healthy donors. The table came from immunoSEQ multiplex PCR; TCRdb's copy has only in-frame clones and leaves some out. The sample consists of about 160,000 clones, roughly 80% of them appearing once. The sequenced sample consisted of PBMCs. These receptors all stem from a woman under 40 in good health and CMV-seropositive. Both conserved end residues are part of each CDR3. D genes are given only for firm matches. Clone size is not always given. Where it is, it says once, few, many or a class for expanded clones.

TGTGCCAGCAGTTACTTTCTTAATCAGCCCCAGCATTTT	CASSYFLNQPQHF	few	TRBV6-5	TRBJ1-5	NA
TGTGCCAGCAGCCGGGGGTACCAGCCCCAGCATTTT	CASSRGYQPQHF	once	TRBV7-2	TRBJ1-5	NA
TGTGCCAGCAGTGAACAGGGGACCTACGAGCAGTACTTC	CASSEQGTYEQYF	NA	TRBV25-1	TRBJ2-7	NA
TGTTCCAGCAGCTTACCATCAACAGGGGACCGCTATGGCTACACCTTC	CSSSLPSTGDRYGYTF	NA	TRBV7-9	TRBJ1-2	TRBD1
TGTGCCAGCAGCTACGTGGGACAGGGTATCAATCAGCCCCAGCATTTT	CASSYVGQGINQPQHF	NA	TRBV7-9	TRBJ1-5	TRBD1
TGTGCCAGCAGTGAATCTAGGACTTACACCGGGGAGCTGTTTTTT	CASSESRTYTGELFF	few	TRBV25-1	TRBJ2-2	NA
TGCGCCAGCAGCCAAGATGGAGGGGAGGGAGAGACCCAGTACTTC	CASSQDGGEGETQYF	NA	TRBV4-3	TRBJ2-5	TRBD2
TGCGCCAGCAGCTTGGAATTGCCAGGGAATGAGCAGTTCTTC	CASSLELPGNEQFF	NA	TRBV5-1	TRBJ2-1	NA
TGTGCCAGTCGGCCCCGGGACAGTATCGATACGCAGTATTTT	CASRPRDSIDTQYF	NA	TRBV19	TRBJ2-3	TRBD1
TGTGCCAGCAGATCTTCAGGATACTATGGCTACACCTTC	CASRSSGYYGYTF	NA	TRBV6-5	TRBJ1-2	NA
TGTGCCAGCAGCAGCGGAAACACCATATATTTT	CASSSGNTIYF	NA	TRBV11-1	TRBJ1-3	NA
TGTGCCAGCAGCTTAGGGGCAGTCTCCTACGAGCAGTACTTC	CASSLGAVSYEQYF	NA	TRBV7-9	TRBJ2-7	NA
TGTGCCAGCAGTGATGCCGGTCAGCCCCAGCATTTT	CASSDAGQPQHF	few	TRBV6-1	TRBJ1-5	NA
TGTGCCAGCAGTCCAAGACAGGACGGAAAACTGTTTTTT	CASSPRQDGKLFF	NA	TRBV27	TRBJ1-4	NA
TGTGCCAGCAGTGGGCCAGTGGGACAGAACTATGGCTACACCTTC	CASSGPVGQNYGYTF	NA	TRBV2	TRBJ1-2	TRBD1
TGTGCCAGCAGCGTTGAAAGGGGGTATGGCTACACCTTC	CASSVERGYGYTF	NA	TRBV5-8	TRBJ1-2	NA
TGTGCCAGCAGTACCGGGACAGGGACCTACAATGAGCAGTTCTTC	CASSTGTGTYNEQFF	NA	TRBV6-5	TRBJ2-1	TRBD1
TGCGCCAGCAGCTTCGGGACAGCCTCTGGGGATCCCTACGAGCAGTACTTC	CASSFGTASGDPYEQYF	NA	TRBV5-1	TRBJ2-7	TRBD1
TGTGCCAGCAGTGTAACTAGCCCCAATGAGCAGTTCTTC	CASSVTSPNEQFF	NA	TRBV2	TRBJ2-1	NA
TGTGCCAGCAGTGAAAAGGGTAGGGGGGGGGAGCAGTACTTC	CASSEKGRGGEQYF	NA	TRBV6-1	TRBJ2-7	NA
TGTTCCAGCAGCCAAACCGGGGGGGGAAGGAACACTGAAGCTTTCTTT	CSSSQTGGGRNTEAFF	NA	TRBV7-9	TRBJ1-1	NA
TGCGCCAGCAGCCAACTATTTCTGGGAGGGAACACTGAAGCTTTCTTT	CASSQLFLGGNTEAFF	NA	TRBV4-3	TRBJ1-1	NA
TGCAGCGTCGGCAGGGATAATGAAAAACTGTTTTTT	CSVGRDNEKLFF	NA	TRBV29-1	TRBJ1-4	NA
TGCAGCGTTGAACAGCAGGGTGGGTATGGCTACACCTTC	CSVEQQGGYGYTF	NA	TRBV29-1	TRBJ1-2	NA
TGTGCCAGCAGTTTCCGAGATACGCAGTATTTT	CASSFRDTQYF	NA	TRBV7-2	TRBJ2-3	NA
TGTGCCAGCAGTCTCCTCGGGACACCTAATTCACCCCTCCACTTT	CASSLLGTPNSPLHF	NA	TRBV27	TRBJ1-6	NA
TGTGCCAGCAGTGAAAGGAGCGGGGGGGCGGGGACCCAGTACTTC	CASSERSGGAGTQYF	NA	TRBV2	TRBJ2-5	TRBD2
TGTGCCAGCTCATATTTTGGGACAGGGCTCCAAGAGACCCAGTACTTC	CASSYFGTGLQETQYF	NA	TRBV18	TRBJ2-5	TRBD1
TGCGCCAGCAGCTCCACCAGCGGAACTAATGAAAAACTGTTTTTT	CASSSTSGTNEKLFF	NA	TRBV5-1	TRBJ1-4	NA
TGTGCCAGCAGCTTAGGCAGGGACCAAGAGACCCAGTACTTC	CASSLGRDQETQYF	few	TRBV11-1	TRBJ2-5	NA
TGCGCCAGCAGCTTGGCACAGGGGGTGGGAGAGCAGTACTTC	CASSLAQGVGEQYF	NA	TRBV5-1	TRBJ2-7	TRBD1
TGTGCCACCAGCTCGTCGGACAGAGGAAACACCATATATTTT	CATSSSDRGNTIYF	NA	TRBV15	TRBJ1-3	NA
TGCAGCGTTGACTATACCGGGACAGGGGATGGCTACACCTTC	CSVDYTGTGDGYTF	NA	TRBV29-1	TRBJ1-2	TRBD1
TGTGCCAGCAGCATAACTAGCGGAACCTACGAGCAGTACTTC	CASSITSGTYEQYF	NA	TRBV7-6	TRBJ2-7	TRBD2
TGTGCCAGCAGCCAATGGGACAGGAGGAGCGGGGAGCTGTTTTTT	CASSQWDRRSGELFF	NA	TRBV4-2	TRBJ2-2	TRBD1
TGTGCCAGCAGTCCTCAGACTAGCGGGGGGACAGATACGCAGTATTTT	CASSPQTSGGTDTQYF	NA	TRBV7-3	TRBJ2-3	TRBD2
TGTGCCAGCAGCGTTACTGGGGCATACGATGGCTACACCTTC	CASSVTGAYDGYTF	NA	TRBV9	TRBJ1-2	NA
TGCGCCAGCAGCCAAGATCTGTTAAGGCAGGGGTCCCAGTACTTC	CASSQDLLRQGSQYF	NA	TRBV4-3	TRBJ2-5	NA
TGTGCCAGCAGCATTAATAATCAGCCCCAGCATTTT	CASSINNQPQHF	NA	TRBV7-2	TRBJ1-5	NA
TGTGCCAGCAGCCGACTCGGGACAGGGTTCAATGAGCAGTTCTTC	CASSRLGTGFNEQFF	NA	TRBV11-2	TRBJ2-1	TRBD1
TGTGCCAGAAATCGGGTGGAAGAGACCCAGTACTTC	CARNRVEETQYF	NA	TRBV9	TRBJ2-5	NA
TGTGCCAGCAGCTTCGGTACCTGGACAAGGGATCACTCCTACGAGCAGTACTTC	CASSFGTWTRDHSYEQYF	NA	TRBV7-8	TRBJ2-7	NA
TGTGCCAGCAGCCCCCTCCGACAGGGCGGCACCGGGGAGCTGTTTTTT	CASSPLRQGGTGELFF	NA	TRBV4-2	TRBJ2-2	TRBD1
TGTGCCAGCAGCCAAGGGACTAGCGCTGCAGATACGCAGTATTTT	CASSQGTSAADTQYF	NA	TRBV7-3	TRBJ2-3	TRBD2
TGTGCCAGCTCACTAAGTTTAACAGGGGGCGGGATGAACACTGAAGCTTTCTTT	CASSLSLTGGGMNTEAFF	NA	TRBV18	TRBJ1-1	TRBD1
TGCAGCGTTCCAGGCGATCTGGGGCAGGGTAAGATTCAGCCCCAGCATTTT	CSVPGDLGQGKIQPQHF	NA	TRBV29-1	TRBJ1-5	NA